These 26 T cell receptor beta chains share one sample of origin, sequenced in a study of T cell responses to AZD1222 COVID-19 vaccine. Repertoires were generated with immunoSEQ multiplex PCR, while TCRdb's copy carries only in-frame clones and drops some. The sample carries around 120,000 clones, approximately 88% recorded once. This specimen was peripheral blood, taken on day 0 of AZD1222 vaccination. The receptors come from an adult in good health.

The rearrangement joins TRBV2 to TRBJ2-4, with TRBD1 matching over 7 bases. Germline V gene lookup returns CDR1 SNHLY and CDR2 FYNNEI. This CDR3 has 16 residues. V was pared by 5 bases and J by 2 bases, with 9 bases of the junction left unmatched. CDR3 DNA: TGTGCCAGCAGTAGGGGGCCACTATCAACCAAAAACATTCAGTACTTC. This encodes CASSRGPLSTKNIQYF.

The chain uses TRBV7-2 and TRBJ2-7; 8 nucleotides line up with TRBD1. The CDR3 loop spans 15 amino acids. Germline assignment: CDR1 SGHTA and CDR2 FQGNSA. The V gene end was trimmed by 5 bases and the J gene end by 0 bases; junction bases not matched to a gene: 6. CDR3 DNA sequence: TGTGCCAGCAGCCAAGGACAGGGAACCTCCTACGAGCAGTACTTC. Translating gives CASSQGQGTSYEQYF.

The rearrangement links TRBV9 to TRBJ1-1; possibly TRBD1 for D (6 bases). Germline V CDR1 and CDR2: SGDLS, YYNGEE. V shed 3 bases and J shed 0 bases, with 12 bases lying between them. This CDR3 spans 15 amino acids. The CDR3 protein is CASSEQGNLNTEAFF. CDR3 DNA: TGTGCCAGCAGCGAACAGGGAAACCTGAACACTGAAGCTTTCTTT. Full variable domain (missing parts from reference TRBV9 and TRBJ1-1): DSGVTQTPKHLITATGQRVTLRCSPRSGDLSVYWYQQSLDQGLQFLIQYYNGEERAKGNILERFSAQQFPDLHSELNLSSLELGDSALYFCASSEQGNLNTEAFFGQGTRLTVV.

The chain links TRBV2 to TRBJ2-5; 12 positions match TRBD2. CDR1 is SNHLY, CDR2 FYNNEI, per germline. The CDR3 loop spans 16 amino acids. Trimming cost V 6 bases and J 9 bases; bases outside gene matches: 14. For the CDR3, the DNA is TGTGCCAGCAGCCCTAGGACTAGCGGGGTTAATAGGTCCCAGTACTTC. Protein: CASSPRTSGVNRSQYF.

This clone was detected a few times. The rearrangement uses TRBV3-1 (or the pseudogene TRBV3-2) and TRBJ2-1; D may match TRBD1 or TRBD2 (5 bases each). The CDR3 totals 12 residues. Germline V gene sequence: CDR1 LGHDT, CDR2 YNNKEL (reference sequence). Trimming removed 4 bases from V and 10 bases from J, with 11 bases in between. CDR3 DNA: TGTGCCAGCAGCCCAGCGTGGGGGGAGCAGTTCTTC. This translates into CASSPAWGEQFF.

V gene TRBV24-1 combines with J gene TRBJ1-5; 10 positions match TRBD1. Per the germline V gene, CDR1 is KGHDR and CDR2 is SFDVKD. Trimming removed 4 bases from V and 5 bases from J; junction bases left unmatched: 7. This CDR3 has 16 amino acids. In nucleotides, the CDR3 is TGTGCCACCAGTGACCAGGGGACAGGGGACGATCAGCCCCAGCATTTT. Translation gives CATSDQGTGDDQPQHF.

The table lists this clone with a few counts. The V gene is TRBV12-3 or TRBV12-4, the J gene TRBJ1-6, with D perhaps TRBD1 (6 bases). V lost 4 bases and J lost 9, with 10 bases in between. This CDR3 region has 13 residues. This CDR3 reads CASSYNRVSPLHF. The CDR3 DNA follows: TGTGCCAGCAGTTACAACAGGGTTTCACCCCTCCACTTT.

The CDR3 DNA follows: TGTGCCAGCAGCCCTTTTGGCAGCCCAAGAGAGACCCAGTACTTC. Its translation is CASSPFGSPRETQYF. The V call is TRBV14, the J call TRBJ2-5; D not certain. The V gene's germline CDR1 is SGHDN and CDR2 FVKESK. This CDR3 is built from 15 residues. V lost 4 bases to trimming and J lost 4 bases, with 16 bases between them.

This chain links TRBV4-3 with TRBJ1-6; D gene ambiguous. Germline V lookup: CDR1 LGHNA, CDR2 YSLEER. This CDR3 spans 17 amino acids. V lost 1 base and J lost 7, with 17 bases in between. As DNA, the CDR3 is TGCGCCAGCAGCCAAGGGGAGGGAAGAGGGAGAAATTCACCCCTCCACTTT. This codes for CASSQGEGRGRNSPLHF.

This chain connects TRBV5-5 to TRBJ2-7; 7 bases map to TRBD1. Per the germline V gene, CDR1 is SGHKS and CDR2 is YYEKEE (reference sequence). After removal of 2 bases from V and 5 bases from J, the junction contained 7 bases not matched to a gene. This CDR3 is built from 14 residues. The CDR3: CASSLSRGLNEQYF. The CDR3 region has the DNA TGTGCCAGCAGCTTATCAAGGGGGCTGAACGAGCAGTACTTC.

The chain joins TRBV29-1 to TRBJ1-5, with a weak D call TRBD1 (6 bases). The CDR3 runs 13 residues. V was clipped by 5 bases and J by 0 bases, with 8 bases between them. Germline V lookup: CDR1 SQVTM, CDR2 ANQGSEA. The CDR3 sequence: CSVPGDSNQPQHF. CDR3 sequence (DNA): TGCAGCGTTCCAGGGGATAGCAATCAGCCCCAGCATTTT. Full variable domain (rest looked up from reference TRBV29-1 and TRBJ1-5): SAVISQKPSRDICQRGTSLTIQCQVDSQVTMMFWYRQQPGQSLTLIATANQGSEATYESGFVIDKFPISRPNLTFSTLTVSNMSPEDSSIYLCSVPGDSNQPQHFGDGTRLSIL.

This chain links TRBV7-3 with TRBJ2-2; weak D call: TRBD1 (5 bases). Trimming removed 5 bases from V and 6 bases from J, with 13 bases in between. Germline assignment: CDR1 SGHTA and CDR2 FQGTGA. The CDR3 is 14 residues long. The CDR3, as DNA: TGTGCCAGCAGCCCCAGGGCCGGCGCCGGGGAGCTGTTTTTT. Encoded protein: CASSPRAGAGELFF. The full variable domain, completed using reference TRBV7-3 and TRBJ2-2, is GAGVSQTPSNKVTEKGKYVELRCDPISGHTALYWYRQSLGQGPEFLIYFQGTGAADDSGLPNDRFFAVRPEGSVSTLKIQRTERGDSAVYLCASSPRAGAGELFFGEGSRLTVL.

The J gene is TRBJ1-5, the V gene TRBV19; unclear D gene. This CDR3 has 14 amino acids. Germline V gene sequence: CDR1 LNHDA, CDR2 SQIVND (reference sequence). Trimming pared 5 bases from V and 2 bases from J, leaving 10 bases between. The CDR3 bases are TGTGCCAGTAGTGTCCAATCGGGCAATCAGCCCCAGCATTTT. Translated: CASSVQSGNQPQHF.

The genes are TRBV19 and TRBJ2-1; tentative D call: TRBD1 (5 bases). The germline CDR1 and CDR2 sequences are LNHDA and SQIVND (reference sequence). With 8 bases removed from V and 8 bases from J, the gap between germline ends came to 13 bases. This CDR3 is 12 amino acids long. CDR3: CASARVEYEQFF. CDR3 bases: TGTGCCAGTGCCAGGGTTGAATATGAGCAGTTCTTC.

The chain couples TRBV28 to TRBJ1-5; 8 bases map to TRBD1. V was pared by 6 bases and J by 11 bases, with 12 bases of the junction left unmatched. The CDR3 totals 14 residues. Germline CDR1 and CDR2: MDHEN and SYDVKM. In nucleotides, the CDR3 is TGTGCCAGCAGCACGACAGGGGCTAGTGGGTCCCAGCATTTT. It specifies CASSTTGASGSQHF.

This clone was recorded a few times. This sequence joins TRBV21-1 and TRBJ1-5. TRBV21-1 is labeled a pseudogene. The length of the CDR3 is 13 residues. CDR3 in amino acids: CASSKARDQPQHF. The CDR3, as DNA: TGTGCCAGCAGCAAAGCCAGAGATCAGCCCCAGCATTTT.

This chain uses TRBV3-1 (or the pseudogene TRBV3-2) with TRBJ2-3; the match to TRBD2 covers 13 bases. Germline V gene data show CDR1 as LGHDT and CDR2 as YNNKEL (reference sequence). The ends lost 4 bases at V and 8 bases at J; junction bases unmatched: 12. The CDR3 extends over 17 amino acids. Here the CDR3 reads CASSPVTSGGHGGTQYF. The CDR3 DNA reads TGTGCCAGCAGCCCCGTGACTAGCGGGGGGCACGGGGGTACGCAGTATTTT.

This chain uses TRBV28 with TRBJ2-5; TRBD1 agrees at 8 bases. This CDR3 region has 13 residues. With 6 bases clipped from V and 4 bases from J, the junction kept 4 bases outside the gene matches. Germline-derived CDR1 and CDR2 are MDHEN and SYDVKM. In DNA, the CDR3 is TGTGCCAGCAGCCCCGGGACAGGAGAGACCCAGTACTTC. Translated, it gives CASSPGTGETQYF.

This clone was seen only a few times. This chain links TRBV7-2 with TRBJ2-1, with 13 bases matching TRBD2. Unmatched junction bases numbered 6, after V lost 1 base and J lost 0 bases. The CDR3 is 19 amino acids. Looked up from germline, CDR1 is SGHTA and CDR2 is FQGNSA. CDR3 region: CASSLGPGLAGSSYNEQFF. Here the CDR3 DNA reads TGTGCCAGCAGCTTAGGACCGGGACTAGCGGGGAGCTCCTACAATGAGCAGTTCTTC.

The DNA of the CDR3 is TGTGCCAGCAGCTTAATGGCTAGCGGGGGTTTATTGCAGTACTTC. It encodes CASSLMASGGLLQYF. The V call is TRBV13, the J call TRBJ2-7, with 10 bases that match TRBD2. The CDR3 loop spans 15 amino acids. J lost 9 bases, V lost 2 bases, and 10 bases had no gene match. Germline CDR1 and CDR2: PRHDT and FYEKMQ (reference sequence). The variable domain in full, with the rest retrieved from reference TRBV13 and TRBJ2-7, is AAGVIQSPRHLIKEKRETATLKCYPIPRHDTVYWYQQGPGQDPQFLISFYEKMQSDKGSIPDRFSAQQFSDYHSELNMSSLELGDSALYFCASSLMASGGLLQYFGPGTRLTVT.

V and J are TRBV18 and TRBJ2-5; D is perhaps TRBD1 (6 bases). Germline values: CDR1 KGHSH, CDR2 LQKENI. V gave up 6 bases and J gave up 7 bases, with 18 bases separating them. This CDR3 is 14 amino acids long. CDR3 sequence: CASSPGRQDLTQYF. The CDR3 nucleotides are TGTGCCAGCTCGCCGGGGAGACAGGACTTGACCCAGTACTTC.

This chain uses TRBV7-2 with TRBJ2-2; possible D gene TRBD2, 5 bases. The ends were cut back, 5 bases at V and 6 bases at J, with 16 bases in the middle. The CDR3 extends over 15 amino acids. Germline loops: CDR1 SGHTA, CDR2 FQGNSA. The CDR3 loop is CASSHRTEHPGELFF. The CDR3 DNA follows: TGTGCCAGCAGCCACCGGACTGAACACCCCGGGGAGCTGTTTTTT.

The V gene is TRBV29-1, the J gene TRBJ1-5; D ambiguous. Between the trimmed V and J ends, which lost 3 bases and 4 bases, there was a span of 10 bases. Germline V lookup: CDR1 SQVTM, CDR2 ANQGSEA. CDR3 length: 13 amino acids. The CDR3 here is CSVEVGENQPQHF. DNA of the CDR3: TGCAGCGTTGAGGTTGGAGAGAATCAGCCCCAGCATTTT. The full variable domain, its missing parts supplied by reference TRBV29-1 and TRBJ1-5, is SAVISQKPSRDICQRGTSLTIQCQVDSQVTMMFWYRQQPGQSLTLIATANQGSEATYESGFVIDKFPISRPNLTFSTLTVSNMSPEDSSIYLCSVEVGENQPQHFGDGTRLSIL.

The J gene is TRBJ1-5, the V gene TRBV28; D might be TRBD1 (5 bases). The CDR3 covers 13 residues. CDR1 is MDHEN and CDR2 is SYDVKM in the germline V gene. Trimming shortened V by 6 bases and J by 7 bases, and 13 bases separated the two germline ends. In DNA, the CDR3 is TGTGCCAGCAGCCCAGGGACGGGGCAGCCCCAGCATTTT. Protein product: CASSPGTGQPQHF.

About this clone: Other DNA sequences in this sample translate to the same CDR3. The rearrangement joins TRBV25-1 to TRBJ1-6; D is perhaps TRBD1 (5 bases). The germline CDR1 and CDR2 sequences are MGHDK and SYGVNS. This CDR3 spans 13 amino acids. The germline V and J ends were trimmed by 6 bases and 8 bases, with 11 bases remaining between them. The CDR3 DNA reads TGTGCCAGCAGGAGGGGCACGGATTCACCCCTCCACTTT. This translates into CASRRGTDSPLHF.

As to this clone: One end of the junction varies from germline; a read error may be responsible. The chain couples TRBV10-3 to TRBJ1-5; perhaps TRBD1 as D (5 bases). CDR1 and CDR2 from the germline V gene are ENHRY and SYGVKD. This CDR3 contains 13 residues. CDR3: CAIGEGRDQPQHF. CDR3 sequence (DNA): TGTGCCATCGGTGAGGGGAGGGATCAGCCCCAGCATTTT.